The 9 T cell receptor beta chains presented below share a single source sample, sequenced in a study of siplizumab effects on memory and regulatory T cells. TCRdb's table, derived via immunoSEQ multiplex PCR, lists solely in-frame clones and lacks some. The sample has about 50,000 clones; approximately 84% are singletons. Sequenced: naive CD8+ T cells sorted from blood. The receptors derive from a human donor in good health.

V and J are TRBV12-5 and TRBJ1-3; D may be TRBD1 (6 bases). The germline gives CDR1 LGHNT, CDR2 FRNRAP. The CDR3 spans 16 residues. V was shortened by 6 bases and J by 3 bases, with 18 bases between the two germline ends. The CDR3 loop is CASGLVGGAHGNTIYF. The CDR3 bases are TGTGCTAGTGGCCTAGTGGGGGGGGCCCATGGAAACACCATATATTTT.

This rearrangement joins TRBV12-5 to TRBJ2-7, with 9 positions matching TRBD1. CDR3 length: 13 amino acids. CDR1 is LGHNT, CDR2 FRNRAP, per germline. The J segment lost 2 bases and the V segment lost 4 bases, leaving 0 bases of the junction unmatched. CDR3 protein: CASGWDRAYEQYF. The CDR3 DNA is TGTGCTAGTGGTTGGGACAGGGCCTACGAGCAGTACTTC. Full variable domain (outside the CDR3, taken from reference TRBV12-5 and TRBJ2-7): DARVTQTPRHKVTEMGQEVTMRCQPILGHNTVFWYRQTMMQGLELLAYFRNRAPLDDSGMPKDRFSAEMPDATLATLKIQPSEPRDSAVYFCASGWDRAYEQYFGPGTRLTVT.

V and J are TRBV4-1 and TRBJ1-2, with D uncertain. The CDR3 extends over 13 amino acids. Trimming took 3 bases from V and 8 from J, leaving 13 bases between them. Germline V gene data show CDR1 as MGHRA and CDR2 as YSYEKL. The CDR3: CASSHYDAVGYTF. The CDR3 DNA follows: TGCGCCAGCAGCCATTATGATGCTGTCGGCTACACCTTC.

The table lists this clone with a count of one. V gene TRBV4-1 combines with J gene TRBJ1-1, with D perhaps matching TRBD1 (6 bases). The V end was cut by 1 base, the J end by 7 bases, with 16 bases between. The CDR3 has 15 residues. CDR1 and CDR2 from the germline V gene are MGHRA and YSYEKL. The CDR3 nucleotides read TGCGCCAGCAGCCAAGGGGTCGGGGGGGCCGGTGAAGCTTTCTTT. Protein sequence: CASSQGVGGAGEAFF.

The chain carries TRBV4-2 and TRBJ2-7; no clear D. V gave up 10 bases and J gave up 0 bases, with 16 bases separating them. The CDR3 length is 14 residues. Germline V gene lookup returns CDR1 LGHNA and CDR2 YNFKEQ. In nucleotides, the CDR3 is TGTGCCACAGGCCCTATGGGAAGCTCCTACGAGCAGTACTTC. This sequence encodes CATGPMGSSYEQYF.

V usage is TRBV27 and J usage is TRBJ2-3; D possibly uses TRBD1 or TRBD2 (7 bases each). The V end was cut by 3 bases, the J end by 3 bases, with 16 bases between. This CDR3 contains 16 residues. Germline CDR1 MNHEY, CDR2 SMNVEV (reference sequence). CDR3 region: CASSFRAGGETDTQYF. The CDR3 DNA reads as TGTGCCAGCAGTTTTAGGGCAGGGGGGGAGACAGATACGCAGTATTTT.

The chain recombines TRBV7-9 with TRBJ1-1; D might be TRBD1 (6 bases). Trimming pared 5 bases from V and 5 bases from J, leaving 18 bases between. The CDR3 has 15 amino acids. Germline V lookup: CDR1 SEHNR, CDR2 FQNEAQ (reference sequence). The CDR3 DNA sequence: TGTGCCAGCAGCCTCCCGGGGGCAGGGAGTACTGAAGCTTTCTTT. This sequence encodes CASSLPGAGSTEAFF.

The CDR3 nucleotides are TGCGCCAACATCTACCCCCGTCAGGGCTCCCGGAGCGCCTATAATTCACCCCTCCACTTT. Amino acid sequence: CANIYPRQGSRSAYNSPLHF. The rearrangement links TRBV5-1 to TRBJ1-6; a possible D gene is TRBD1 (5 bases). With 9 bases removed from V and 2 bases from J, the gap between germline ends came to 30 bases. Germline lookup yields CDR1 SGHRS and CDR2 YFSETQ. This CDR3 spans 20 amino acids.

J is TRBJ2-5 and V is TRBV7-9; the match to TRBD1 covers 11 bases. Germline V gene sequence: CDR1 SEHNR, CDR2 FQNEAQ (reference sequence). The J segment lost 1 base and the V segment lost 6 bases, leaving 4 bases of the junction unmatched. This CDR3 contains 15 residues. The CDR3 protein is CASRLDRGPQETQYF. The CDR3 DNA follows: TGTGCCAGCAGACTGGACAGGGGGCCCCAAGAGACCCAGTACTTC.